A selection of T cell receptor beta chains follows, all from one sample in a study of blood T cell repertoires in COVID-19. The assay was immunoSEQ multiplex PCR, and TCRdb's table has in-frame clones only and misses some. The sample has several thousand clones, about nine tenths seen once. Sample: peripheral blood. The origin of the receptors is a man aged 55-75 years with acute or convalescent COVID-19. CDR3s include the opening cysteine and the closing phenylalanine or tryptophan. D genes are given only for firm matches. For some rows the clone size is stated as once, few or many, or as a class when expanded; others skip it.

V gene,clone size,J gene,D gene,CDR3 protein,CDR3 DNA
TRBV7-2,-,TRBJ1-1,TRBD1,CASSLTGDTEAFF,TGTGCCAGCAGCTTAACAGGGGACACTGAAGCTTTCTTT
TRBV3-1/TRBV3-2,-,TRBJ2-5,TRBD2,CASSQGGTGGWKETQYF,TGTGCCAGCAGCCAAGGTGGGACGGGAGGATGGAAAGAGACCCAGTACTTC
TRBV7-8,-,TRBJ1-2,-,CASSLGGGGSYGYTF,TGTGCCAGCAGCTTAGGGGGTGGCGGGAGCTATGGCTACACCTTC
TRBV7-7,-,TRBJ2-3,TRBD2,CASSLGLAGGRDTQYF,TGTGCCAGCAGCTTAGGACTAGCGGGAGGTCGCGATACGCAGTATTTT
TRBV7-9,-,TRBJ2-4,TRBD2,CASSLVTGGPNIQYF,TGTGCCAGCAGCTTAGTAACGGGGGGGCCTAACATTCAGTACTTC
TRBV19,-,TRBJ2-1,TRBD1,CASRPARGRDEQFF,TGTGCCAGTAGGCCTGCCAGGGGGCGCGATGAGCAGTTCTTC
TRBV20-1,-,TRBJ1-2,-,CSASGVGYTF,TGCAGTGCTTCAGGGGTCGGCTACACCTTC
TRBV29-1,once,TRBJ2-7,TRBD2,CSATGGNIYEQYF,TGCAGCGCAACCGGGGGGAACATCTACGAGCAGTACTTC
TRBV28,once,TRBJ1-1,-,CASSLQVSRNTEAFF,TGTGCCAGCAGTTTGCAGGTTAGTCGGAACACTGAAGCTTTCTTT
TRBV4-3,-,TRBJ2-2,TRBD2,CASSQGTSGGADGELFF,TGCGCCAGCAGCCAAGGGACTAGCGGGGGGGCGGACGGGGAGCTGTTTTTT
TRBV9,-,TRBJ2-2,-,CASSRNSGTATGELFF,TGTGCCAGCAGCCGTAACTCAGGAACGGCCACCGGGGAGCTGTTTTTT
TRBV7-7,-,TRBJ2-5,-,CASSLERGGGQETQYF,TGTGCCAGCAGCTTAGAGAGGGGGGGAGGCCAAGAGACCCAGTACTTC
TRBV7-9,-,TRBJ2-7,-,CASSLEEREQYF,TGTGCCAGCAGCCTCGAGGAAAGAGAGCAGTACTTC
TRBV4-1,-,TRBJ2-7,TRBD1,CASSQGDRGYYEQYF,TGCGCCAGCAGCCAAGGGGACAGGGGCTACTACGAGCAGTACTTC
TRBV10-3,-,TRBJ1-6,TRBD1,CAISEQGVDSPLHF,TGTGCCATCAGTGAGCAGGGGGTAGATTCACCCCTCCACTTT
TRBV5-1,once,TRBJ2-2,TRBD2,CASSFFGGRAIGELFF,TGCGCCAGCAGCTTTTTTGGCGGGAGGGCCATCGGGGAGCTGTTTTTT
TRBV6-6,once,TRBJ2-5,-,CASSPQLIWAGGETQYF,TGTGCCAGCAGTCCCCAGTTAATATGGGCAGGTGGGGAGACCCAGTACTTC
TRBV12-3/TRBV12-4,-,TRBJ1-2,-,CASKPSAAGLYTF,TGTGCCAGCAAACCTTCAGCCGCCGGACTCTACACCTTC
TRBV5-5,few,TRBJ1-1,TRBD1,CASSPTQGLGFF,TGTGCCAGCAGCCCAACACAGGGGTTGGGTTTCTTT
TRBV9,-,TRBJ2-1,TRBD2,CASSTTSGGANEQFF,TGTGCCAGCAGCACTACTAGCGGGGGGGCTAATGAGCAGTTCTTC
TRBV6-2/TRBV6-3,once,TRBJ2-6,-,CASSPPGANVLTF,TGTGCCAGCAGCCCCCCAGGGGCCAACGTCCTGACTTTC
TRBV6-6,-,TRBJ1-6,-,CASRTQVANSPLHF,TGTGCCAGCAGGACACAGGTCGCTAATTCACCCCTCCACTTT
TRBV25-1,-,TRBJ2-3,TRBD2,CASSEAGGSTDTQYF,TGTGCCAGCAGTGAGGCGGGAGGAAGCACAGATACGCAGTATTTT
TRBV27,-,TRBJ2-3,-,CASIPLGGTRQADTQYF,TGTGCCAGCATCCCGTTGGGGGGAACCCGTCAAGCAGATACGCAGTATTTT
TRBV25-1,-,TRBJ1-3,-,CASSDTGYSGNTIYF,TGTGCCAGCAGTGATACAGGGTACTCTGGAAACACCATATATTTT
TRBV27,-,TRBJ1-1,-,CASSPSRENTEAFF,TGTGCCAGCAGTCCATCCAGGGAAAACACTGAAGCTTTCTTT
TRBV7-9,-,TRBJ1-1,-,CASSEWGEGAFF,TGTGCCAGCAGCGAGTGGGGCGAAGGAGCTTTCTTT
TRBV21-1,-,TRBJ2-2,-,CASSTPTGGETGELFF,TGTGCCAGCAGCACCCCCACAGGGGGCGAGACCGGGGAGCTGTTTTTT
TRBV27,-,TRBJ2-1,-,CAGFGRGTYNEQFF,TGTGCCGGCTTCGGGAGAGGTACTTACAATGAGCAGTTCTTC
TRBV7-9,-,TRBJ2-5,TRBD1,CASSLVGTEETQYF,TGTGCCAGCAGCTTAGTAGGGACAGAAGAGACCCAGTACTTC
TRBV21-1,-,TRBJ1-1,-,CASSKEQPGGHTEAFF,TGTGCCAGCAGCAAAGAGCAGCCGGGGGGCCACACTGAAGCTTTCTTT
TRBV12-2,-,TRBJ2-5,-,CASRLGGLAGDLQETQYF,TGTGCAAGTCGCTTAGGGGGACTAGCGGGGGACCTACAAGAGACCCAGTACTTC
TRBV19,-,TRBJ1-1,TRBD1,CASSATGGTEAFF,TGTGCCAGTAGTGCAACAGGGGGCACTGAAGCTTTCTTT
TRBV21-1,-,TRBJ2-2,-,CASSSPASGGTGELFF,TGTGCCAGCAGCTCTCCCGCTAGCGGCGGCACCGGGGAGCTGTTTTTT
TRBV7-2,-,TRBJ2-1,TRBD2,CASSLRSGGLFF,TGTGCCAGCAGCTTACGAAGCGGGGGGCTGTTCTTC